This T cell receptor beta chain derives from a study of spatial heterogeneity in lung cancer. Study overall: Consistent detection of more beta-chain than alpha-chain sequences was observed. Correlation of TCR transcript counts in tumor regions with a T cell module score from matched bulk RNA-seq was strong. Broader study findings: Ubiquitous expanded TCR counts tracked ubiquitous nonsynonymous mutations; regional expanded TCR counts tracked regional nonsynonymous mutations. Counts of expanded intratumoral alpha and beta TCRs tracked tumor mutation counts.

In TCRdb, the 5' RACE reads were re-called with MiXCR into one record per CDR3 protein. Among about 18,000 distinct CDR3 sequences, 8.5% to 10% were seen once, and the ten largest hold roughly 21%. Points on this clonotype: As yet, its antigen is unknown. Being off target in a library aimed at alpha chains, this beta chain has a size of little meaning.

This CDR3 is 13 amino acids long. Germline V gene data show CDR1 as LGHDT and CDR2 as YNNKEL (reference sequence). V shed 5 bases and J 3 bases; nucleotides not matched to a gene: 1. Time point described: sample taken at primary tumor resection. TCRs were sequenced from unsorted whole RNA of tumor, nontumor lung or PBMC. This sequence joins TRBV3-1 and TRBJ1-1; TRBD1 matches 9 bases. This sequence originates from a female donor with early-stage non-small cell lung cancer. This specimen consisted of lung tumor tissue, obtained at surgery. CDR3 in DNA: TGTGCCAGCAGCGACAGGGGGTACACTGAAGCTTTCTTT. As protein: CASSDRGYTEAFF.